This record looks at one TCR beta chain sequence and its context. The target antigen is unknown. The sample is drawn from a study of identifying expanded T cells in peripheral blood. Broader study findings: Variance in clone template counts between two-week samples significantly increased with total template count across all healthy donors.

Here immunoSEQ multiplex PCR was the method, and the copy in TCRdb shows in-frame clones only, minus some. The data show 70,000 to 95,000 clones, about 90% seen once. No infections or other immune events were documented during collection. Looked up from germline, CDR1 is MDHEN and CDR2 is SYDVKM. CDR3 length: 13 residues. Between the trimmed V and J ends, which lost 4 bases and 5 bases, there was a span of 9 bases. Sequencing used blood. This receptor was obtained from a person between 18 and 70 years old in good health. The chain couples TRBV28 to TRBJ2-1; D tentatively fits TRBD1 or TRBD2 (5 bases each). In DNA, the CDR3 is TGTGCCAGCAGTTCCGGGACCAACAATGAGCAGTTCTTC. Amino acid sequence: CASSSGTNNEQFF.